This T cell receptor (beta chain) is drawn from a study of beta chain features in type 1 diabetes. Whole-study context: The study examined 107,917,701 sorted cells across all samples.

Points on this clone: As yet, its antigen is unknown.

Findings and caveats of the study: Type 1 diabetes patients showed a moderate but significant shortening of TCRB CDR3s in all four CD4+ subsets.

The authors took one heparinised blood draw, averaging about 120 mL, from each donor. Using CD45RO/CCR7/CD25/CD127/CD95/CD27, CD4+ naive, central memory, regulatory and stem cell-like memory cells were sorted. The study reverse transcribed the entire isolated RNA, so it sequenced expressed TCRB transcripts. Several million reads per sample on average were obtained from naive, central memory and regulatory T cell samples. Only in-frame clones appear in the TCRdb table, and some are missing; sequencing was by immunoSEQ multiplex PCR. The table lists about 150,000 clones, approximately 10% of them singletons. This CDR3 comprises 13 residues. Germline CDR1 SGHNT, CDR2 YYREEE (reference sequence). The ends were cut back, 4 bases at V and 2 bases at J, with 9 bases in the middle.

The rearrangement uses TRBV5-4 and TRBJ1-2, with D perhaps matching TRBD1 (5 bases). Input material: central memory CD4+ T cells from blood. The clonotype comes from a woman aged 25 to 39 with type 1 diabetes. The CDR3 DNA sequence: TGTGCCAGCAGCAAACAGGAAAACTATGGCTACACCTTC. It yields the protein CASSKQENYGYTF.